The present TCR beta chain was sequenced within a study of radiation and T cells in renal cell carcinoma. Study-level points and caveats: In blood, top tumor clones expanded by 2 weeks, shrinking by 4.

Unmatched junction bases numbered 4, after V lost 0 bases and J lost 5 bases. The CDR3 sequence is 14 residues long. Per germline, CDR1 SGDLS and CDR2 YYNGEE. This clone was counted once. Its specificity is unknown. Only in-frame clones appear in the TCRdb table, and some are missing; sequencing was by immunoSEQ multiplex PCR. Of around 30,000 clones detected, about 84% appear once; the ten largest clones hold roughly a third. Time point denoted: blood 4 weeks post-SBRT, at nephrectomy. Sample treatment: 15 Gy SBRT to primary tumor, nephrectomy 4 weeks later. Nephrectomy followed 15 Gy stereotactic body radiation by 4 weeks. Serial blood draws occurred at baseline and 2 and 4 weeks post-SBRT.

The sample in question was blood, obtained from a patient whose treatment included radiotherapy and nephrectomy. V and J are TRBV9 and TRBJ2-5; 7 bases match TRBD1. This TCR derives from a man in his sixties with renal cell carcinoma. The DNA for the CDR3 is TGTGCCAGCAGCGTAGCTACCAGGGGGGAGACCCAGTACTTC. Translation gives CASSVATRGETQYF.